These 14 T cell receptor beta chains share one sample of origin, sequenced in a study of T cells after posttransplantation cyclophosphamide. Here immunoSEQ multiplex PCR was the method, and the copy in TCRdb shows in-frame clones only, minus some. The sample contains tens of thousands of clones, about 90% of which appear only once. Treatment was busulfan-fludarabine conditioning, a marrow graft, and cyclophosphamide on days +3 and +4. The material was PBMCs, obtained about 60 days after allogeneic stem cell transplant with posttransplant cyclophosphamide. The receptors originated from a male patient between 60 and 69 years old who received an allogeneic stem cell transplant from a related donor and was CMV-positive. Some of the T cells might come from the graft donor.

V is TRBV6-5 and J is TRBJ2-3, with 11 bases matching TRBD2. V gave up 2 bases and J gave up 5 bases; unmatched junction bases: 3. Germline lookup yields CDR1 MNHEY and CDR2 SVGAGI. CDR3 size: 15 residues. CDR3: CASSYGSGGGDTQYF. In DNA, the CDR3 is TGTGCCAGCAGTTACGGTAGCGGGGGGGGAGATACGCAGTATTTT.

This rearrangement joins TRBV6-5 to TRBJ2-2, with a weak D call TRBD2 (5 bases). This CDR3 spans 14 amino acids. The V gene lost 1 base and the J gene lost 5 bases, with 8 bases spanning the gap. From germline, CDR1 is MNHEY and CDR2 SVGAGI. The CDR3: CASSYFGKTGELFF. The CDR3 nucleotides are TGTGCCAGCAGTTACTTCGGGAAAACCGGGGAGCTGTTTTTT.

The count of this clone is one. One junction end disagrees with the germline gene, perhaps due to a read error. This chain joins TRBV6-6 and TRBJ1-5, with 7 bases aligning to TRBD1. This CDR3 is 10 amino acids long. Germline V gives CDR1 MNHNY, CDR2 SVGAGI (reference sequence). CDR3 residues: CASSDGQVYF. The CDR3 coding sequence is TGTGCCAGCAGTGACGGACAGGTATATTTT.

The chain links TRBV13 to TRBJ2-3; 8 bases are shared with TRBD2. Unmatched junction bases numbered 8, after V lost 2 bases and J lost 1 base. The CDR3 totals 17 residues. Germline CDR1 and CDR2: PRHDT and FYEKMQ (reference sequence). CDR3: CASSLYRGGLRTDTQYF. The CDR3, as DNA: TGTGCCAGCAGCTTATATCGGGGGGGGCTCCGCACAGATACGCAGTATTTT.

This clone was recorded only once. This chain uses TRBV6-1 with TRBJ1-1; D is perhaps TRBD1 (5 bases). Germline-derived CDR1 and CDR2 are MNHNS and SASEGT. There are 13 residues in the CDR3. Trimming took off 6 bases at V and 5 bases at J, with 13 bases between the two ends. The CDR3 loop reads CASRTLGHTEAFF. The CDR3 DNA follows: TGTGCCAGCAGGACCCTCGGACATACTGAAGCTTTCTTT.

The rearrangement links TRBV5-6 to TRBJ2-1; 8 positions agree with TRBD1. This CDR3 has 14 residues. Germline lookup yields CDR1 SGHDT and CDR2 YYEEEE. J was trimmed by 6 bases and V by 4 bases; bases with no gene match: 6. Written as DNA, the CDR3 is TGTGCCAGCAGCCGCCCGGGACAGGTCAATGAGCAGTTCTTC. It specifies CASSRPGQVNEQFF.

This chain joins TRBV5-4 and TRBJ1-2; TRBD1 matches at 7 bases. V lost 4 bases to trimming and J lost 6 bases; unmatched junction nucleotides: 6. This CDR3 region has 13 residues. Germline lookup yields CDR1 SGHNT and CDR2 YYREEE (reference sequence). CDR3: CASSRQGVDGYTF. CDR3 DNA sequence: TGTGCCAGCAGCCGGCAGGGGGTAGATGGCTACACCTTC.

The chain has TRBV4-2 and TRBJ1-4, with 11 positions matching TRBD1. This CDR3 is built from 16 residues. CDR1 and CDR2 (germline): LGHNA, YNFKEQ. V trimming: 0 bases; J trimming: 7 bases; junction bases outside the gene matches: 4. In DNA, the CDR3 is TGTGCCAGCAGCCAAGATACTGGGACAGGGGGTGAAAAACTGTTTTTT. It encodes CASSQDTGTGGEKLFF.

The chain couples TRBV5-8 to TRBJ2-7, with a tentative D call TRBD1 (7 bases). Trimming removed 4 bases at V and 0 bases at J, with 14 bases between. The CDR3 loop spans 15 amino acids. CDR1 is SGHTS, CDR2 YDEGEE, per germline. Here the CDR3 DNA reads TGTGCCAGCAGCCAGGGGGGAGAAAGCTCCTACGAGCAGTACTTC. Translated: CASSQGGESSYEQYF. Based on the CDR3 plus reference TRBV5-8 and TRBJ2-7, the full variable domain is EAGVTQSPTHLIKTRGQQATLRCSPISGHTSVYWYQQALGLGLQFLLWYDEGEERNRGNFPPRFSGRQFPNYSSELNVNALELEDSALYLCASSQGGESSYEQYFGPGTRLTVT.

This chain links TRBV7-9 with TRBJ1-2; D gene uncertain. This CDR3 contains 12 residues. With 5 bases removed from V and 8 bases from J, the gap between germline ends came to 12 bases. CDR1 is SEHNR, CDR2 FQNEAQ, per germline (reference sequence). The DNA of the CDR3 is TGTGCCAGCAGCACCCCCGGGGAAGGCTACACCTTC. Translated: CASSTPGEGYTF.

V is TRBV4-1 and J is TRBJ2-7; possible D gene TRBD1, 5 bases. V gave up 0 bases and J gave up 2 bases, with 14 bases separating them. The CDR3 totals 16 residues. Germline V gene data show CDR1 as MGHRA and CDR2 as YSYEKL. CDR3: CASSQDETVATYEQYF. CDR3 coding DNA: TGCGCCAGCAGCCAAGATGAGACAGTGGCCACCTACGAGCAGTACTTC.

The genes are TRBV7-8 and TRBJ1-3, with D possibly TRBD1 on 5 matching bases. Per germline, CDR1 SGHVS and CDR2 FQNEAQ. This CDR3 region has 16 residues. V was cut by 0 bases and J by 0 bases, with 9 bases left in between. The CDR3 protein is CASSLARVSSGNTIYF. CDR3 sequence (DNA): TGTGCCAGCAGCTTAGCCAGGGTTAGCTCTGGAAACACCATATATTTT.

The chain uses TRBV19 and TRBJ1-6, with D perhaps TRBD1 (6 bases). Germline V CDR1 and CDR2: LNHDA, SQIVND (reference sequence). CDR3 length: 12 amino acids. The V end was cut by 6 bases, the J end by 11 bases, with 11 bases between. Here the CDR3 DNA reads TGTGCCAGTAGCACAGGGTTGGCACCCCTCCACTTT. Residues: CASSTGLAPLHF.

The rearrangement joins TRBV25-1 to TRBJ2-2; 8 bases match TRBD2. V was pared by 7 bases and J by 5 bases, with 6 bases of the junction left unmatched. Per the germline V gene, CDR1 is MGHDK and CDR2 is SYGVNS. The CDR3 loop spans 14 amino acids. CDR3 amino acids: CASTYSGGTGELFF. CDR3 coding DNA: TGTGCCAGCACCTACTCGGGGGGGACCGGGGAGCTGTTTTTT. The full variable domain, with the rest looked up from reference TRBV25-1 and TRBJ2-2, is EADIYQTPRYLVIGTGKKITLECSQTMGHDKMYWYQQDPGMELHLIHYSYGVNSTEKGDLSSESTVSRIRTEHFPLTLESARPSHTSQYLCASTYSGGTGELFFGEGSRLTVL.